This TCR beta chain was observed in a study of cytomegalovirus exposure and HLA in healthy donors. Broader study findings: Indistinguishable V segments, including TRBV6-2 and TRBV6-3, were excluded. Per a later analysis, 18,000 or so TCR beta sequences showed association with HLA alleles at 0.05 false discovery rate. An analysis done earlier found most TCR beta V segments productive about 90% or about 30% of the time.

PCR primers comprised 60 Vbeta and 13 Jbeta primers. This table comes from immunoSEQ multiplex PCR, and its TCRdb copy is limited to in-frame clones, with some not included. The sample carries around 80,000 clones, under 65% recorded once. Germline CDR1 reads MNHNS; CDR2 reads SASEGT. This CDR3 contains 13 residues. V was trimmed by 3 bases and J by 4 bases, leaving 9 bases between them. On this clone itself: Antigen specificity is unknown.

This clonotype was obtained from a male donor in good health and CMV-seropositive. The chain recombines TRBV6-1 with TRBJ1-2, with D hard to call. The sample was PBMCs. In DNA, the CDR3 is TGTGCCAGCAGTGAGGGCAACGGCTATGGCTACACCTTC. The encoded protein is CASSEGNGYGYTF.